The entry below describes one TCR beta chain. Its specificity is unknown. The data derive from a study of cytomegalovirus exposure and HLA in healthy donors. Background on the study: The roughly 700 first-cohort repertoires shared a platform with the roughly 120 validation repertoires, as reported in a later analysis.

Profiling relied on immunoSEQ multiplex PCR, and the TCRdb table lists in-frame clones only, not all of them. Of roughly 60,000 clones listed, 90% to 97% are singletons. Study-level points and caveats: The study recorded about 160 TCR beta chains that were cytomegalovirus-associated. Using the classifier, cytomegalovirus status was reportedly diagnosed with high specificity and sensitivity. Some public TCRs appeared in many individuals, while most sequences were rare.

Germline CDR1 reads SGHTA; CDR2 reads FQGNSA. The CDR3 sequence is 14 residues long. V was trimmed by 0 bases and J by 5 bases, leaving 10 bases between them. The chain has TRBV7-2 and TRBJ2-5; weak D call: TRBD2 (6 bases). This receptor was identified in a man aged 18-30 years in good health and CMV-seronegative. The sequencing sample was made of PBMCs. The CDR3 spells CASSLAGGAETQYF. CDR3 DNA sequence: TGTGCCAGCAGCTTAGCCGGAGGGGCGGAGACCCAGTACTTC. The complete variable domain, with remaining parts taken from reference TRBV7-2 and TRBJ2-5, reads GAGVSQSPSNKVTEKGKDVELRCDPISGHTALYWYRQSLGQGLEFLIYFQGNSAPDKSGLPSDRFSAERTGGSVSTLTIQRTQQEDSAVYLCASSLAGGAETQYFGPGTRLLVL.